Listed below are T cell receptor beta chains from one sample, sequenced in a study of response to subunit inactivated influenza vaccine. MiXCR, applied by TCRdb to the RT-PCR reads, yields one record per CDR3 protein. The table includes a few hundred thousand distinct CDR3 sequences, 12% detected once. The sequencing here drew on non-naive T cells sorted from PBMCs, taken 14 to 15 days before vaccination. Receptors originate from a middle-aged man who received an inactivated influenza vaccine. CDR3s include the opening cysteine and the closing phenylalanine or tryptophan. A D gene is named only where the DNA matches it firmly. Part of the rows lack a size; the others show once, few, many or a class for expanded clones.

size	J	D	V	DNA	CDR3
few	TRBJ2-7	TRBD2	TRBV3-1	TGTGCCAGCAGCCAACCTCCTCGGGGGGATTCTCTGTACTTC	CASSQPPRGDSLYF
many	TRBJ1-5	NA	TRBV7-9	TGTGCCAGCAGTCCACCCAATCAGCCCCAGCATTTT	CASSPPNQPQHF
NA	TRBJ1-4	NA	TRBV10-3	TGTGCCATCAGGGGAGGGCCGGCTAATGAAAAACTGTTTTTT	CAIRGGPANEKLFF
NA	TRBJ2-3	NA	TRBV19	TGTGCCAGTAGTATACGTAACGGAGATACGCAGTATTTT	CASSIRNGDTQYF
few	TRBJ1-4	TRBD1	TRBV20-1	TGCAGTGCTAGGACTGGACAGGGTGCTGAAAAACTGTTTTTT	CSARTGQGAEKLFF
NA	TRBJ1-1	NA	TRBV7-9	TGTGCCAGCAGCTTAATGGCTGGGGCCAACACTGAAGCTTTCTTT	CASSLMAGANTEAFF
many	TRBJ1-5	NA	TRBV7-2	TGTGCCAGCACCAAAAGTGGCGCGGGTCAGCCCCAGCATTTT	CASTKSGAGQPQHF
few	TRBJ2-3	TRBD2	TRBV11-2	TGTGCCAGCAGCCGCGCGACTAGCAGAGATACGCAGTATTTT	CASSRATSRDTQYF
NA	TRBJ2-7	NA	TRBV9	TGTGCCAGCAGCCCAAGCGCCGGGACGGGGCACTACGAGCAGTACTTC	CASSPSAGTGHYEQYF
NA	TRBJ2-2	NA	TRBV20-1	TGCAGTGCTAGCCAGACTAACACCGGGGAGCTGTTTTTT	CSASQTNTGELFF
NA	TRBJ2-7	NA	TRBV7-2	TGTGCCAGCAGCTTAAAACGGACCTACGGCGAGCAGTACTTC	CASSLKRTYGEQYF
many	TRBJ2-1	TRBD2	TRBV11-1	TGTGCCAGCAGCTCCGCCCTCGGGGGGACTAGCGGTTACAATGAGCAGTTCTTC	CASSSALGGTSGYNEQFF
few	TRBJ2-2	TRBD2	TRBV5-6	TGTGCCAGCAGCTCGCTTGGACTAGCAGAAATCGGGGAGCTGTTTTTT	CASSSLGLAEIGELFF
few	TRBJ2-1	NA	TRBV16	TGTGCCAGCAGCCTAACGCTGGACAATGAGCAGTTCTTC	CASSLTLDNEQFF
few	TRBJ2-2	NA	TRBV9	TGTGCCAGCAGCGTAAGGTTGAACACCGGGGAGCTGTTTTTT	CASSVRLNTGELFF
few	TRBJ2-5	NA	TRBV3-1	TGTGCCAGCAGCCCTTTTAGGGGGGGGGGAGCGGAGACCCAGTACTTC	CASSPFRGGGAETQYF
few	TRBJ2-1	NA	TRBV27	TGTGCCAGCAGTTCCACCCCTACCAGTGAGCAGTTCTTC	CASSSTPTSEQFF
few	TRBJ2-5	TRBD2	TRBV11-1	TGTGCCAGCAGCTTAGCCGCTCTAGCGGGAAAGATTCAAGAGACCCAGTACTTC	CASSLAALAGKIQETQYF
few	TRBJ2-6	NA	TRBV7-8	TGTGCCAGCAGCTTCCTCGGGGCCAACGTCCTGACTTTC	CASSFLGANVLTF